This passage covers 31 T cell receptor beta chains from one sample sequenced in a study of regulatory and conventional T cells in RAG deficiency. Profiled with immunoSEQ multiplex PCR; TCRdb holds only in-frame clones, not every one. The sample holds about 30,000 clones, approximately 90% seen once. These data were also filed under a second study, of regulatory T cells. That paper adds: The primer mix had 52 TRBV and 13 TRBJ primers.

Material: CD8+ T cells sorted from blood. The receptors were sampled from a human donor in good health.

V usage is TRBV28 and J usage is TRBJ2-5; TRBD1 agrees at 8 bases. Per the germline V gene, CDR1 is MDHEN and CDR2 is SYDVKM. The V gene end was trimmed by 6 bases and the J gene end by 4 bases; junction bases not matched to a gene: 10. The CDR3 length is 15 residues. CDR3 amino acids: CASSADRGGGETQYF. As DNA, the CDR3 is TGTGCCAGCAGCGCCGACAGGGGAGGAGGAGAGACCCAGTACTTC.

The chain has TRBV30 and TRBJ1-2; 8 nucleotides match TRBD1. The trim removed 5 bases at V and 6 bases at J, leaving 5 bases unmatched. The CDR3 length is 12 residues. CDR1 is GTSNPN, CDR2 SVGIG, per germline (reference sequence). DNA for the CDR3: TGTGCCTGGGGGGAGACAGGGGATGGCTACACCTTC. Its protein is CAWGETGDGYTF.

The genes are TRBV6-5 and TRBJ2-7; 10 bases are shared with TRBD2. The germline V gene encodes CDR1 MNHEY and CDR2 SVGAGI. This CDR3 is 14 amino acids long. Losses at the gene ends were 6 bases for V and 0 bases for J; bases not matched to a gene: 2. The CDR3 coding sequence is TGTGCCAGCAGCCTAGCGGGAGACTCCTACGAGCAGTACTTC. This codes for CASSLAGDSYEQYF.

The chain recombines TRBV10-1 with TRBJ2-2; no reliable D call. The V and J ends lost 4 bases and 7 bases respectively, with 10 bases between them. The CDR3 has 13 residues. Looked up from germline, CDR1 is WNHNN and CDR2 is SYGVQD (reference sequence). The CDR3 DNA is TGCGCCAGCAGTGCGGCCCCTGGCGGGGAGCTGTTTTTT. This encodes CASSAAPGGELFF.

This chain joins TRBV2 and TRBJ1-5; no clear D gene. With 6 bases removed from V and 6 bases from J, the gap between germline ends came to 15 bases. The CDR3 covers 14 residues. CDR1 is SNHLY, CDR2 FYNNEI, per germline. In DNA, the CDR3 is TGTGCCAGCAGCGATCCCCGATCTTTTCAGCCCCAGCATTTT. Protein sequence: CASSDPRSFQPQHF.

J is TRBJ1-5 and V is TRBV2, with D possibly matching TRBD1 (6 bases). CDR3 length equals 14 residues. V shed 11 bases and J shed 7 bases, with 21 bases lying between them. Germline CDR1 and CDR2: SNHLY and FYNNEI. The CDR3 loop is CASTRGASDQPQHF. DNA of the CDR3: TGTGCCTCCACCCGGGGGGCGAGTGACCAGCCCCAGCATTTT.

The chain has TRBV28 and TRBJ1-5; D gene uncertain. Trimming pared 7 bases from V and 4 bases from J, leaving 8 bases between. Per germline, CDR1 MDHEN and CDR2 SYDVKM. The CDR3 covers 12 residues. CDR3 in DNA: TGTGCCAGCACCCAAGGGAATCAGCCCCAGCATTTT. Translation: CASTQGNQPQHF.

The V call is TRBV28, the J call TRBJ1-3; D gene unclear. This CDR3 region has 12 residues. CDR1 and CDR2 (germline): MDHEN, SYDVKM. With 3 bases removed from V and 1 base from J, the gap between germline ends came to 1 base. The CDR3, as DNA: TGTGCCAGCAGTTTTTCTGGAAACACCATATATTTT. It is translated as CASSFSGNTIYF.

The rearrangement links TRBV4-1 to TRBJ2-3, with TRBD2 matching over 7 bases. The CDR3 loop spans 17 amino acids. Germline V gene data show CDR1 as MGHRA and CDR2 as YSYEKL. J gave up 0 bases and V 3 bases, and 9 bases lay outside the gene matches. Here the CDR3 DNA reads TGCGCCAGCAGCCAGACGACTCTAGCGGAGAGCACAGATACGCAGTATTTT. Protein: CASSQTTLAESTDTQYF.

This chain joins TRBV11-2 and TRBJ2-7; a weak D match, TRBD2 (5 bases). This CDR3 has 12 residues. The germline V gene has CDR1 SGHAT and CDR2 FQNNGV. V was pared by 1 base and J by 5 bases, with 6 bases between. This CDR3 is CASSLGRHEQYF. The CDR3 DNA reads TGTGCCAGCAGCTTAGGGAGGCACGAGCAGTACTTC.

V gene TRBV15 combines with J gene TRBJ2-5; TRBD2 aligns across 9 bases. The CDR3 is 15 residues long. Looked up from germline, CDR1 is LNHNV and CDR2 is YYDKDF (reference sequence). The trim removed 1 base at V and 6 bases at J, leaving 6 bases unmatched. In DNA, the CDR3 is TGTGCCACCAGCAGAGTAGCGGGGGTGGGGAAGACCCAGTACTTC. Protein: CATSRVAGVGKTQYF.

The rearrangement joins TRBV6-1 to TRBJ2-3; 9 bases align to TRBD2. Trimming cost V 7 bases and J 2 bases; bases outside gene matches: 4. CDR1 and CDR2 from the germline V gene are MNHNS and SASEGT. CDR3 size: 14 residues. The CDR3 DNA reads TGTGCCAGCACCGGGACTAGCTTCACAGATACGCAGTATTTT. Protein product: CASTGTSFTDTQYF.

As concerns this clone: Other DNA sequences in the same sample also yield this CDR3. The rearrangement joins TRBV7-9 to TRBJ1-4; 9 bases line up with TRBD1. Germline CDR1 reads SEHNR; CDR2 reads FQNEAQ (reference sequence). Losses at the gene ends were 5 bases for V and 2 bases for J; bases not matched to a gene: 3. The CDR3 loop spans 15 amino acids. This chain's CDR3 is CASSGTGGTNEKLFF. The CDR3 nucleotides are TGTGCCAGCAGCGGTACAGGGGGCACTAATGAAAAACTGTTTTTT.

The V call is TRBV27, the J call TRBJ1-1; tentative D call: TRBD1 (5 bases). This CDR3 is 13 amino acids long. With 6 bases removed from V and 8 bases from J, the gap between germline ends came to 16 bases. Germline V gene sequence: CDR1 MNHEY, CDR2 SMNVEV (reference sequence). The CDR3 sequence: CASSWGGGDEAFF. DNA for the CDR3: TGTGCCAGCAGCTGGGGGGGAGGGGACGAAGCTTTCTTT.

The V and J genes are TRBV11-2 and TRBJ1-2; tentatively, D is TRBD1 (5 bases). The CDR3 is 15 amino acids. V lost 5 bases to trimming and J lost 2 bases, with 15 bases between them. CDR1 SGHAT and CDR2 FQNNGV come from the germline V gene. Here the CDR3 reads CASSPGRSFNYGYTF. CDR3 DNA: TGTGCCAGCAGCCCGGGACGGTCTTTCAACTATGGCTACACCTTC.

The CDR3 nucleotides read TGTGCCAGCAGCCACCAACAGGACTACGAGCAGTACTTC. This translates into CASSHQQDYEQYF. The chain carries TRBV11-2 and TRBJ2-7, with D maybe TRBD1 (5 bases). Germline V gene data show CDR1 as SGHAT and CDR2 as FQNNGV. This CDR3 spans 13 amino acids. The V gene lost 5 bases and the J gene lost 3 bases, with 11 bases spanning the gap.

A note on this clone: Since a much larger clone is just one base distant, this may be a read error. Other nucleotide sequences in the sample specify the same CDR3. The V and J genes are TRBV7-3 and TRBJ2-1; unclear D gene. Germline lookup yields CDR1 SGHTA and CDR2 FQGTGA. The V and J ends lost 2 bases and 7 bases respectively, with 9 bases between them. The CDR3 runs 13 residues. CDR3 nucleotides: TGTGCCAGCAGCTTAGAATTACATAATGAGCAGTTCTTC. It encodes CASSLELHNEQFF.

This chain uses TRBV28 with TRBJ2-2, with D possibly matching TRBD2 (5 bases). CDR3 length: 14 amino acids. The germline V gene has CDR1 MDHEN and CDR2 SYDVKM. V was cut by 2 bases and J by 1 base, with 5 bases left in between. In nucleotides, the CDR3 is TGTGCCAGCAGTTTAGCGGGGAACACCGGGGAGCTGTTTTTT. Residues: CASSLAGNTGELFF.

The chain combines TRBV9 with TRBJ2-7; no clear D. CDR1 is SGDLS, CDR2 YYNGEE, per germline. The V end lost 4 bases, the J end lost 4 bases, and 12 bases lay between the germline ends. This CDR3 has 13 residues. CDR3 nucleotide sequence: TGTGCCAGCAGCCACAACGACGGATACGAGCAGTACTTC. This translates into CASSHNDGYEQYF.

The rearrangement uses TRBV6-5 and TRBJ1-2, with D perhaps TRBD1 (6 bases). Germline CDR1 reads MNHEY; CDR2 reads SVGAGI. The CDR3 runs 14 residues. Trimming shortened V by 0 bases and J by 4 bases, and 9 bases separated the two germline ends. The CDR3 here is CASSYSGQVYGYTF. CDR3 in DNA: TGTGCCAGCAGTTACTCGGGACAAGTCTATGGCTACACCTTC.

V and J are TRBV27 and TRBJ2-1, with D perhaps matching TRBD1 or TRBD2 (5 bases each). The CDR3 has 15 amino acids. Looked up from germline, CDR1 is MNHEY and CDR2 is SMNVEV (reference sequence). The V end lost 9 bases, the J end lost 4 bases, and 19 bases lay between the germline ends. CDR3 residues: CASELTGAPYNEQFF. DNA of the CDR3: TGTGCCAGTGAATTAACCGGGGCCCCTTACAATGAGCAGTTCTTC.

The CDR3 coding sequence is TGCGCCAGCAGCTCGAGCGGGACAGGATACACAGATACGCAGTATTTT. Protein: CASSSSGTGYTDTQYF. V and J are TRBV5-1 and TRBJ2-3; possible D gene TRBD1, 8 bases. CDR3 size: 16 residues. Trimming took off 3 bases at V and 2 bases at J, with 16 bases between the two ends. Germline V CDR1 and CDR2: SGHRS, YFSETQ.

Of note for this clone: Additional DNA sequences in this sample encode the identical CDR3. V usage is TRBV6-5 and J usage is TRBJ2-7, with D hard to call. The ends were cut back, 0 bases at V and 7 bases at J, with 4 bases in the middle. The CDR3 sequence is 11 residues long. The V gene's germline CDR1 is MNHEY and CDR2 SVGAGI. The CDR3 sequence: CASSYSKEQYF. CDR3 nucleotides: TGTGCCAGCAGTTACTCGAAGGAGCAGTACTTC.

This rearrangement joins TRBV13 to TRBJ2-1, with TRBD2 identical over 10 bases. The CDR3 runs to 17 residues. The germline gives CDR1 PRHDT, CDR2 FYEKMQ (reference sequence). Trimming at V came to 5 bases and at J to 6 bases, leaving 13 bases not matched to a gene. The CDR3 DNA reads as TGTGCCAGCAGCCCGAGACCCGGACTAGCGGAAAGCAATGAGCAGTTCTTC. Residues: CASSPRPGLAESNEQFF.

The CDR3 DNA reads as TGTGCCAGCAGCCTCCACGGACAGGGCCTGGCCACTGAAGCTTTCTTT. Its translation: CASSLHGQGLATEAFF. The genes are TRBV7-9 and TRBJ1-1; 8 bases agree with TRBD1. Germline trimming cut 5 bases from V and 4 bases from J; bases unmatched to any gene: 12. CDR1 is SEHNR and CDR2 is FQNEAQ in the germline V gene (reference sequence). This CDR3 spans 16 amino acids. Together with reference TRBV7-9 and TRBJ1-1, the CDR3 gives the full variable domain: DTGVSQNPRHKITKRGQNVTFRCDPISEHNRLYWYRQTLGQGPEFLTYFQNEAQLEKSRLLSDRFSAERPKGSFSTLEIQRTEQGDSAMYLCASSLHGQGLATEAFFGQGTRLTVV.

The J gene is TRBJ2-1, the V gene TRBV4-1; no reliable D call. CDR3 length: 14 residues. The germline V and J ends were trimmed by 0 bases and 8 bases, with 11 bases remaining between them. CDR1 is MGHRA and CDR2 is YSYEKL in the germline V gene. Written as DNA, the CDR3 is TGCGCCAGCAGCCAAGATTTGGGCAACTATGAGCAGTTCTTC. Amino acid sequence: CASSQDLGNYEQFF.

This chain joins TRBV29-1 and TRBJ2-7; 11 bases map to TRBD2. In germline, CDR1 is SQVTM, CDR2 ANQGSEA. J was trimmed by 2 bases and V by 4 bases; bases with no gene match: 10. This CDR3 has 16 amino acids. The CDR3, as DNA: TGCAGCGTTGTGTCCACCGGGACTAGCGGACCCTACGAGCAGTACTTC. Its translation: CSVVSTGTSGPYEQYF.

The CDR3 DNA is TGTGCCAGCAGCTCGACAGGCACCGGGGAGCTGTTTTTT. This translates into CASSSTGTGELFF. This chain connects TRBV7-3 to TRBJ2-2; D perhaps matches TRBD1 (6 bases). V was clipped by 4 bases and J by 4 bases, with 7 bases between them. CDR1 is SGHTA, CDR2 FQGTGA, per germline. The CDR3 runs to 13 residues.

V is TRBV2 and J is TRBJ2-7; no clear D. V was shortened by 2 bases and J by 2 bases, with 10 bases between the two germline ends. The CDR3 loop spans 14 amino acids. Looked up from germline, CDR1 is SNHLY and CDR2 is FYNNEI. Here the CDR3 DNA reads TGTGCCAGCAGTGAAAGTCCAGCTCCCTACGAGCAGTACTTC. Translation: CASSESPAPYEQYF.

This clone came up once. The chain is built from TRBV28 and TRBJ2-7; TRBD1 might be the D (5 bases). Germline V gives CDR1 MDHEN, CDR2 SYDVKM. The CDR3 has 14 residues. V lost 6 bases to trimming and J lost 2 bases, with 14 bases between them. The chain's CDR3 is CASSSPDRAYEQYF. CDR3 DNA: TGTGCCAGCAGCTCCCCCGACAGAGCCTACGAGCAGTACTTC.

The genes are TRBV6-1 and TRBJ2-1, with D perhaps matching TRBD2 (5 bases). Trimming removed 0 bases from V and 0 bases from J, with 12 bases in between. The V gene's germline CDR1 is MNHNS and CDR2 SASEGT. The CDR3 contains 17 residues. The chain's CDR3 is CASSEALLGSSYNEQFF. DNA of the CDR3: TGTGCCAGCAGTGAAGCGCTTCTGGGGAGCTCCTACAATGAGCAGTTCTTC.